Following are 10 T cell receptor beta chains from one sample sequenced in a study of T cell responses to AZD1222 COVID-19 vaccine. Method: immunoSEQ multiplex PCR; TCRdb's copy keeps in-frame clones and lacks some. The repertoire has some 91,000 clones, approximately 88% of them found once; the top ten carry about 2.2%. The material sequenced was peripheral blood, taken on day 0 of AZD1222 vaccination. Receptors originate from an adult in good health.

The V gene is TRBV12-3 or TRBV12-4, the J gene TRBJ1-2; D is possibly TRBD1 (5 bases). The ends were cut back, 6 bases at V and 10 bases at J, with 15 bases in the middle. The CDR3 totals 12 residues. As DNA, the CDR3 is TGTGCCAGCAGCGACAGCCTCATGGACTACACCTTC. It is translated as CASSDSLMDYTF.

V and J are TRBV19 and TRBJ1-3; D may be TRBD1 (6 bases). Trimming removed 9 bases from V and 4 bases from J, with 19 bases in between. Germline CDR1 and CDR2: LNHDA and SQIVND (reference sequence). The CDR3 is made up of 15 amino acids. Here the CDR3 DNA reads TGTGCCAGCACCGGACAGTACCATTCGGGAAACACCATATATTTT. This sequence encodes CASTGQYHSGNTIYF.

J is TRBJ2-3 and V is TRBV3-1 (or the pseudogene TRBV3-2); 7 bases fit TRBD2. J gave up 0 bases and V 0 bases, and 9 bases lay outside the gene matches. The germline V gene encodes CDR1 LGHDT and CDR2 YNNKEL (reference sequence). The CDR3 is 18 amino acids. The CDR3 region has the DNA TGTGCCAGCAGCCAAGATGAGCTAGCGGACACTAGCACAGATACGCAGTATTTT. Translated: CASSQDELADTSTDTQYF.

The chain is built from TRBV5-6 and TRBJ2-7; 9 bases match TRBD2. Per the germline V gene, CDR1 is SGHDT and CDR2 is YYEEEE. V shed 4 bases and J 0 bases; nucleotides not matched to a gene: 11. This CDR3 has 17 amino acids. The CDR3 DNA reads as TGTGCCAGCAGCCCCGGGTGGCTAGCGGGGACCTCCTACGAGCAGTACTTC. It translates to CASSPGWLAGTSYEQYF.

V usage is TRBV30 and J usage is TRBJ2-7; D could derive from TRBD1 or TRBD2 (5 bases each). CDR3 size: 16 residues. Looked up from germline, CDR1 is GTSNPN and CDR2 is SVGIG (reference sequence). V lost 2 bases and J lost 7, with 24 bases in between. The CDR3 bases are TGTGCCTGGAGTCCTTCTCTAGGGGCAGCGGCTAAGGAGCAGTACTTC. It is translated as CAWSPSLGAAAKEQYF.

Notes on this clone: Relative to the germline gene, one junction end is altered; a read error may explain this. The genes are TRBV6-6 and TRBJ2-7, with 10 bases fitting TRBD1. The CDR3 is 12 residues long. The germline V gene encodes CDR1 MNHNY and CDR2 SVGAGI (reference sequence). The CDR3 here is CASSYGTGARLF. Written as DNA, the CDR3 is TGTGCCAGCAGTTACGGGACAGGGGCCAGACTCTTC.

The chain carries TRBV7-3 and TRBJ1-2; 8 bases line up with TRBD1. Germline CDR1 reads SGHTA; CDR2 reads FQGTGA. The CDR3 totals 16 residues. The ends lost 0 bases at V and 3 bases at J; junction bases unmatched: 6. The CDR3 sequence is CASSLTAGQDYYGYTF. The CDR3 region has the DNA TGTGCCAGCAGCTTAACAGCGGGACAGGACTACTATGGCTACACCTTC.

The V and J genes are TRBV7-3 and TRBJ2-7; 10 nucleotides align to TRBD2. With V trimmed by 2 bases and J by 6 bases, 7 bases remained unmatched. CDR1 is SGHTA, CDR2 FQGTGA, per germline. The CDR3 loop spans 15 amino acids. CDR3 in amino acids: CASSLGPSGGIEQYF. Written as DNA, the CDR3 is TGTGCCAGCAGCTTAGGTCCTAGCGGGGGAATCGAGCAGTACTTC.

The V gene is TRBV30, the J gene TRBJ1-1; D is unclear. Trimming pared 5 bases from V and 6 bases from J, leaving 13 bases between. Germline CDR1 reads GTSNPN; CDR2 reads SVGIG (reference sequence). The CDR3 has 12 residues. As DNA, the CDR3 is TGTGCCTGGGGTCAGAGAAACGCTGAAGCTTTCTTT. Its translation: CAWGQRNAEAFF. The full variable domain, in which reference TRBV30 and TRBJ1-1 provide the parts outside the CDR3, is SQTIHQWPATLVQPVGSPLSLECTVEGTSNPNLYWYRQAAGRGLQLLFYSVGIGQISSEVPQNLSASRPQDRQFILSSKKLLLSDSGFYLCAWGQRNAEAFFGQGTRLTVV.

This clone has only one observation. J is TRBJ2-5 and V is TRBV5-1; D ambiguous. Trimming shortened V by 1 base and J by 1 base, and 5 bases separated the two germline ends. The CDR3 contains 13 residues. Germline CDR1 and CDR2: SGHRS and YFSETQ. CDR3 residues: CASSLLGQETQYF. DNA of the CDR3: TGCGCCAGCAGCTTGTTGGGCCAAGAGACCCAGTACTTC.